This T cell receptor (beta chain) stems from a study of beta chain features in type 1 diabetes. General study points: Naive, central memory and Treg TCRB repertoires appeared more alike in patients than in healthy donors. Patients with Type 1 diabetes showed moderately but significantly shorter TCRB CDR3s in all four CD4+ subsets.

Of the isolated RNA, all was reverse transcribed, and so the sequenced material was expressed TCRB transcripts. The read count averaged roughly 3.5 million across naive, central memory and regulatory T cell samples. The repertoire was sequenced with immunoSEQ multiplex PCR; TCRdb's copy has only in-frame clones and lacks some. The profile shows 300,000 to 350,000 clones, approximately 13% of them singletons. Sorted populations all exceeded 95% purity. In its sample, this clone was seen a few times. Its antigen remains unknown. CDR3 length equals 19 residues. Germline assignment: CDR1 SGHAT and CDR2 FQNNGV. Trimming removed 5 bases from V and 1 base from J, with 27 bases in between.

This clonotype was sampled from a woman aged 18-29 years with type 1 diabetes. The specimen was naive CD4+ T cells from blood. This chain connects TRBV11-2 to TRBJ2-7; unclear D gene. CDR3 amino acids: CASSLGYFSTGQVSYEQYV. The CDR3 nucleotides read TGTGCCAGCAGCCTCGGGTACTTCAGTACGGGTCAAGTGTCCTACGAGCAGTACGTC.